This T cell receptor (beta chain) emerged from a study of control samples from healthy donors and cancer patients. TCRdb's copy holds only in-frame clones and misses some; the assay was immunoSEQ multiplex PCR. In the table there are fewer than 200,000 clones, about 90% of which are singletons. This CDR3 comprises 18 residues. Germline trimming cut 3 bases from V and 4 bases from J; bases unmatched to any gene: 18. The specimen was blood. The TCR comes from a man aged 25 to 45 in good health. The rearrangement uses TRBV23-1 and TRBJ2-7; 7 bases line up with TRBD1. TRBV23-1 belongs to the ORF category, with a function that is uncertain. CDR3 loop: CASSHISPSRDSWYEQYF. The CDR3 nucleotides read TGCGCCAGCAGTCACATCTCTCCCAGCAGGGACAGTTGGTACGAGCAGTACTTC.